These T cell receptor beta chains were read from a single sample in a study of post-analysis software for immune sequencing data. One entry per CDR3 protein results from TCRdb running MiXCR on the PCR reads. The top ten clones hold roughly 3.5% of a sample with around 190,000 distinct CDR3 sequences, 25% to 35% of them seen once. The source material was blood. All receptors derive from a girl aged 2-17 years with multiple sclerosis. Each CDR3 is given with its conserved first and last residue. D genes are given only for firm matches. Where a row states a size, it is once, few, many or the class of an expanded clone; other rows omit it.

j_call: TRBJ2-4; clone_size: many; d_call: TRBD1; v_call: TRBV12-3/TRBV12-4; cdr3_aa: CASSPTSTGKNIQYF; cdr3_nt: TGTGCCAGCAGTCCCACGTCGACAGGGAAAAACATTCAGTACTTC
j_call: TRBJ2-4; clone_size: many; d_call: TRBD1; v_call: TRBV20-1; cdr3_aa: CSARPDRVWVKNIQYF; cdr3_nt: TGCAGTGCTAGACCCGACAGGGTCTGGGTCAAAAACATTCAGTACTTC
j_call: TRBJ1-1; clone_size: NA; d_call: NA; v_call: TRBV9; cdr3_aa: CASSVKSDTEAFF; cdr3_nt: TGTGCCAGCAGCGTAAAATCGGACACTGAAGCTTTCTTT
j_call: TRBJ2-7; clone_size: few; d_call: NA; v_call: TRBV5-1; cdr3_aa: CASSLESRGHEQYF; cdr3_nt: TGCGCCAGCAGCTTGGAATCTCGGGGCCACGAGCAGTACTTC
j_call: TRBJ1-1; clone_size: few; d_call: NA; v_call: TRBV6-4; cdr3_aa: CASSSQMNTEAFF; cdr3_nt: TGTGCCAGCAGTTCACAGATGAACACTGAAGCTTTCTTT
j_call: TRBJ2-1; clone_size: many; d_call: NA; v_call: TRBV3-1; cdr3_aa: CASSQYYRTVYNEQFF; cdr3_nt: TGTGCCAGCAGCCAATATTATCGGACAGTTTACAATGAGCAGTTCTTC
j_call: TRBJ2-7; clone_size: few; d_call: NA; v_call: TRBV13; cdr3_aa: CASSFRPYEQYF; cdr3_nt: TGTGCCAGCAGCTTTCGACCCTACGAGCAGTACTTC
j_call: TRBJ1-1; clone_size: many; d_call: NA; v_call: TRBV7-3; cdr3_aa: CASSLTGNTEAFF; cdr3_nt: TGTGCCAGCAGCTTGACAGGGAACACTGAAGCTTTCTTT
j_call: TRBJ1-4; clone_size: few; d_call: NA; v_call: TRBV5-1; cdr3_aa: CASSLASVVSPNEKLFF; cdr3_nt: TGCGCCAGCAGCTTGGCCAGCGTTGTCTCGCCTAATGAAAAACTGTTTTTT
j_call: TRBJ2-1; clone_size: many; d_call: TRBD2; v_call: TRBV29-1; cdr3_aa: CSVILAGVRYNEQFF; cdr3_nt: TGCAGCGTAATCCTAGCGGGGGTGCGCTACAATGAGCAGTTCTTC
j_call: TRBJ2-3; clone_size: many; d_call: TRBD2; v_call: TRBV29-1; cdr3_aa: CSVPGTSEGADTQYF; cdr3_nt: TGCAGCGTCCCTGGGACTAGCGAGGGGGCAGATACGCAGTATTTT
j_call: TRBJ2-6; clone_size: few; d_call: NA; v_call: TRBV28; cdr3_aa: CASSSGIANVLTF; cdr3_nt: TGTGCCAGCAGCTCAGGAATCGCCAACGTCCTGACTTTC
j_call: TRBJ1-5; clone_size: few; d_call: NA; v_call: TRBV6-5; cdr3_aa: CASSYRSPREDSNQPQHF; cdr3_nt: TGTGCCAGCAGTTACCGCTCCCCGCGGGAAGATAGCAATCAGCCCCAGCATTTT
j_call: TRBJ1-1; clone_size: NA; d_call: NA; v_call: TRBV7-9; cdr3_aa: CASSSVGAYTEAFF; cdr3_nt: TGTGCCAGCAGCTCAGTTGGTGCGTACACTGAAGCTTTCTTT
j_call: TRBJ1-1; clone_size: few; d_call: TRBD1; v_call: TRBV20-1; cdr3_aa: CSARDTGANTEAFF; cdr3_nt: TGCAGTGCTAGAGATACAGGGGCAAACACTGAAGCTTTCTTT
j_call: TRBJ2-1; clone_size: NA; d_call: NA; v_call: TRBV20-1; cdr3_aa: CSARPFNGSSFNEQFF; cdr3_nt: TGCAGTGCTAGACCTTTTAACGGGAGTTCATTCAATGAGCAGTTCTTC
j_call: TRBJ2-7; clone_size: many; d_call: TRBD1; v_call: TRBV20-1; cdr3_aa: CSADPGTGTYEQYF; cdr3_nt: TGCAGTGCCGACCCCGGGACAGGCACCTACGAGCAGTACTTC
j_call: TRBJ2-1; clone_size: many; d_call: NA; v_call: TRBV6-2/TRBV6-3; cdr3_aa: CASSYSSRGEQFF; cdr3_nt: TGTGCCAGCAGTTACTCGTCTCGGGGTGAGCAGTTCTTC
j_call: TRBJ2-1; clone_size: many; d_call: TRBD2; v_call: TRBV28; cdr3_aa: CASSQLAGTSAHNEQFF; cdr3_nt: TGTGCCAGCAGCCAACTAGCCGGGACTAGCGCCCACAATGAGCAGTTCTTC
j_call: TRBJ2-5; clone_size: once; d_call: TRBD2; v_call: TRBV28; cdr3_aa: CASSRLAGAPNEQYF; cdr3_nt: TGTGCCAGCAGCCGCCTAGCGGGAGCCCCAAATGAGCAGTACTTC
j_call: TRBJ1-2; clone_size: many; d_call: TRBD1; v_call: TRBV4-1; cdr3_aa: CASSPYRTGLVYGYTF; cdr3_nt: TGCGCCAGCAGCCCTTACCGGACAGGACTTGTTTATGGCTACACCTTC
j_call: TRBJ2-5; clone_size: NA; d_call: NA; v_call: TRBV6-4; cdr3_aa: CASSLARGAKETQYF; cdr3_nt: TGTGCCAGCAGCTTGGCCCGGGGGGCGAAAGAGACCCAGTACTTC
j_call: TRBJ1-2; clone_size: many; d_call: NA; v_call: TRBV28; cdr3_aa: CASSRTGDNYGYTF; cdr3_nt: TGTGCCAGCAGCCGCACGGGGGACAACTATGGCTACACCTTC
j_call: TRBJ2-3; clone_size: NA; d_call: TRBD2; v_call: TRBV12-3/TRBV12-4; cdr3_aa: CASSPDGTSGSDTEYF; cdr3_nt: TGTGCCAGCAGCCCTGACGGGACTAGCGGGTCAGATACGGAGTATTTT
j_call: TRBJ2-1; clone_size: many; d_call: NA; v_call: TRBV28; cdr3_aa: CASSLRKEQGDEQFF; cdr3_nt: TGTGCCAGCAGTTTAAGGAAGGAACAGGGAGATGAGCAGTTCTTC
j_call: TRBJ2-5; clone_size: NA; d_call: NA; v_call: TRBV6-6; cdr3_aa: CASILGVGKETQYF; cdr3_nt: TGTGCCAGCATCCTGGGGGTAGGGAAGGAGACCCAGTACTTC
j_call: TRBJ2-7; clone_size: many; d_call: TRBD1; v_call: TRBV7-2; cdr3_aa: CASSDTDRDSYEQYF; cdr3_nt: TGTGCCAGCAGCGATACGGACAGGGACTCCTACGAGCAGTACTTC
j_call: TRBJ2-1; clone_size: many; d_call: NA; v_call: TRBV6-1; cdr3_aa: CASSEGGSSYNEQFF; cdr3_nt: TGTGCCAGCAGTGAAGGGGGAAGCTCCTACAATGAGCAGTTCTTC
j_call: TRBJ2-7; clone_size: NA; d_call: NA; v_call: TRBV15; cdr3_aa: CATSRGLADDAYEQYF; cdr3_nt: TGTGCCACCAGCAGAGGTCTGGCAGACGATGCCTACGAGCAGTACTTC
j_call: TRBJ2-2; clone_size: few; d_call: NA; v_call: TRBV5-1; cdr3_aa: CASSPDTHTGELFF; cdr3_nt: TGCGCCAGCAGCCCTGACACGCACACCGGGGAGCTGTTTTTT
j_call: TRBJ2-3; clone_size: once; d_call: NA; v_call: TRBV5-1; cdr3_aa: CASSLVGSASTDTQYF; cdr3_nt: TGCGCCAGCAGCTTGGTCGGTAGCGCCAGCACAGATACGCAGTATTTT
j_call: TRBJ2-2; clone_size: few; d_call: NA; v_call: TRBV3-1; cdr3_aa: CASSQGLGTGELFF; cdr3_nt: TGTGCCAGCAGCCAAGGCTTGGGCACCGGGGAGCTGTTTTTT
j_call: TRBJ2-6; clone_size: few; d_call: NA; v_call: TRBV20-1; cdr3_aa: CSASMGARSGANVLTF; cdr3_nt: TGCAGTGCTAGTATGGGCGCGCGCTCTGGGGCCAACGTCCTGACTTTC
j_call: TRBJ1-5; clone_size: NA; d_call: TRBD1; v_call: TRBV6-1; cdr3_aa: CASRPGQAPQPQHF; cdr3_nt: TGTGCCAGCCGTCCGGGACAGGCCCCTCAGCCCCAGCATTTT
j_call: TRBJ2-7; clone_size: medium-sized; d_call: NA; v_call: TRBV12-3/TRBV12-4; cdr3_aa: CASSFGQGYEQYF; cdr3_nt: TGTGCCAGCAGTTTTGGGCAGGGCTACGAGCAGTACTTC
j_call: TRBJ2-5; clone_size: many; d_call: NA; v_call: TRBV12-3/TRBV12-4; cdr3_aa: CASSFKDQETQYF; cdr3_nt: TGTGCCAGCAGTTTTAAAGATCAAGAGACCCAGTACTTC
j_call: TRBJ2-1; clone_size: many; d_call: NA; v_call: TRBV28; cdr3_aa: CASSFVARSSYNEQFF; cdr3_nt: TGTGCCAGCAGTTTTGTAGCGAGGAGCTCCTACAATGAGCAGTTCTTC
j_call: TRBJ2-1; clone_size: many; d_call: TRBD2; v_call: TRBV4-2; cdr3_aa: CASSQDRRASGYNEQFF; cdr3_nt: TGTGCCAGCAGCCAAGATAGGAGAGCTAGCGGTTACAATGAGCAGTTCTTC
j_call: TRBJ2-3; clone_size: many; d_call: TRBD1; v_call: TRBV15; cdr3_aa: CATSTGTGGRADTQYF; cdr3_nt: TGTGCCACCAGCACCGGTACAGGGGGCAGGGCAGATACGCAGTATTTT